This TCR beta chain was retrieved from a study of Ad26.COV2.S vaccination and SARS-CoV-2 variants. Per the germline V gene, CDR1 is SEHNR and CDR2 is FQNEAQ (reference sequence). V shed 5 bases and J 0 bases; nucleotides not matched to a gene: 9. This CDR3 comprises 16 residues. Comment on this clone: Antigen specificity is unknown.

Whole-study results and caveats: Researchers cautioned that TCR breadth and depth analyses may have underestimated total T cell responses. Similar non-spike TCR breadth was observed in recipients of vaccine and of placebo.

Profiling relied on immunoSEQ multiplex PCR, and the TCRdb table lists in-frame clones only, not all of them. This table has about 87,000 clones, roughly 85% appearing once. This sequence joins TRBV7-9 and TRBJ2-7; the match to TRBD2 covers 8 bases. The source material was peripheral blood, sampled after recovery from COVID-19. The receptor comes from a human donor who had recovered from COVID-19. The CDR3 is CASSPRGGERSYEQYF. For the CDR3, the DNA is TGTGCCAGCAGCCCTCGGGGGGGGGAGCGCTCCTACGAGCAGTACTTC.